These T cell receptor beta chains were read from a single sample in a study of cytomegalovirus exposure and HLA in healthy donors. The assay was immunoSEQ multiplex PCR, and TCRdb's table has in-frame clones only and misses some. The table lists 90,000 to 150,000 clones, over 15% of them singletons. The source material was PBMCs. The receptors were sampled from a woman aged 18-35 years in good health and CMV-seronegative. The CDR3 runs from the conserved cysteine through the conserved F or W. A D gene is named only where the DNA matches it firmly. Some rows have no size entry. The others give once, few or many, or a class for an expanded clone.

DNA: TGTGCCTGGAGTGTATCCAGCGGGGGGCCTAATGAGCAGTTCTTC; CDR3: CAWSVSSGGPNEQFF; J: TRBJ2-1; V: TRBV30; D: TRBD2; size: .
DNA: TGTGCCAGCTCACCACCGACAGGGGAAGAGACCCAGTACTTC; CDR3: CASSPPTGEETQYF; J: TRBJ2-5; V: TRBV18; D: TRBD1; size: few
DNA: TGTGCCAGCGACCGGGACACCTGGGGGGGGACGCAGTATTTT; CDR3: CASDRDTWGGTQYF; J: TRBJ2-3; V: TRBV2; D: .; size: .
DNA: TGTGCCAGCAGTTACACGGACAGGGGCCGAGGCTACACCTTC; CDR3: CASSYTDRGRGYTF; J: TRBJ1-2; V: TRBV6-5; D: TRBD1; size: .
DNA: TGTGCCAGCAGTTTCAGAATAGCGGGAGGGAACAATGAGCAGTTCTTC; CDR3: CASSFRIAGGNNEQFF; J: TRBJ2-1; V: TRBV27; D: TRBD2; size: .
DNA: TGTGCCAGCAGTGAATCGACGGGGTTGTTGTCCCTCCACTTT; CDR3: CASSESTGLLSLHF; J: TRBJ1-6; V: TRBV2; D: .; size: few
DNA: TGTGCCAGCAGTTTACTAGCGGGGGTGAACACCGGGGAGCTGTTTTTT; CDR3: CASSLLAGVNTGELFF; J: TRBJ2-2; V: TRBV9; D: TRBD2; size: .
DNA: TGTGCCAGCAGCTTGGAGGCGGGAGCAGCCTACAATGAGCAGTTCTTC; CDR3: CASSLEAGAAYNEQFF; J: TRBJ2-1; V: TRBV5-4; D: TRBD2; size: few
DNA: TGCAGCGTTGAAGATCTGGGGCCAGAGGATGAGAAGAGAGGTGCTACGCAGTATTTT; CDR3: CSVEDLGPEDEKRGATQYF; J: TRBJ2-3; V: TRBV29-1; D: .; size: few
DNA: TGTGCCAGCAGCCGTATCGGCACTGAAGCTTTCTTT; CDR3: CASSRIGTEAFF; J: TRBJ1-1; V: TRBV7-9; D: .; size: .
DNA: TGTGCCAGCAGCTTGCTTTCAATGGGCGATGGCTACACCTTC; CDR3: CASSLLSMGDGYTF; J: TRBJ1-2; V: TRBV5-4; D: .; size: few
DNA: TGTGCCAGCAGCGGACTAGCGGGGAGACGAAGGGAGACCCAGTACTTC; CDR3: CASSGLAGRRRETQYF; J: TRBJ2-5; V: TRBV21-1; D: .; size: few
DNA: TGTGCCAGCAGCTTAGTATCAGGGACAGGGGTAGAGACCCAGTACTTC; CDR3: CASSLVSGTGVETQYF; J: TRBJ2-5; V: TRBV11-2; D: TRBD1; size: .
DNA: TGTGCCTGGAGTGATGGGGCCCAGCAGTTCTTC; CDR3: CAWSDGAQQFF; J: TRBJ2-1; V: TRBV30; D: .; size: few
DNA: TGCGCCAGCAGCCTCACCATGGATCGGGACAGGCCCTTATCTGGGGCCAACGTCCTGACTTTC; CDR3: CASSLTMDRDRPLSGANVLTF; J: TRBJ2-6; V: TRBV5-1; D: TRBD1; size: few
DNA: TGTGCCAGCAGTGAAAGCTATGGAGGTACGCAGTATTTT; CDR3: CASSESYGGTQYF; J: TRBJ2-3; V: TRBV2; D: .; size: .
DNA: TGTGCCAGCAGCTTAGGGACAGACTATGGCTACACCTTC; CDR3: CASSLGTDYGYTF; J: TRBJ1-2; V: TRBV7-8; D: .; size: few
DNA: TGTGCCAGCACCCCCGGGACTTACTACACCGGGGAGCTGTTTTTT; CDR3: CASTPGTYYTGELFF; J: TRBJ2-2; V: TRBV27; D: .; size: few
DNA: TGTGCCAGCAGCTTAGTGGTCGCTAGCGGGAGTCTCAACGAGCAGTACTTC; CDR3: CASSLVVASGSLNEQYF; J: TRBJ2-7; V: TRBV7-8; D: TRBD2; size: .
DNA: TGTGCCAGTAGTTCGTACAGGGGGAGTGGATACACCTTC; CDR3: CASSSYRGSGYTF; J: TRBJ1-2; V: TRBV19; D: TRBD1; size: few
DNA: TGTGCCAGCAGCTTTGACAGGGGCTCGGGGGCCAACGTCCTGACTTTC; CDR3: CASSFDRGSGANVLTF; J: TRBJ2-6; V: TRBV7-9; D: TRBD1; size: .
DNA: TGTGCCATCAGTGAGTCGAATAGGCGGTCTAGCGGGGGCCACACCGGGGAGCTGTTTTTT; CDR3: CAISESNRRSSGGHTGELFF; J: TRBJ2-2; V: TRBV10-3; D: TRBD2; size: .
DNA: TGTGCCAGCAGCGGAGGGGGGACAGGCGTCCCGGAGACCCAGTACTTC; CDR3: CASSGGGTGVPETQYF; J: TRBJ2-5; V: TRBV9; D: TRBD1; size: few
DNA: TGTGCCAGCAGCTCTTTAGCGGGGGGATCGAATGAGCAGTTCTTC; CDR3: CASSSLAGGSNEQFF; J: TRBJ2-1; V: TRBV7-3; D: TRBD2; size: few
DNA: TGTGCCAGCAGCCTAATGGGACTAACGGCGTCCACCGGGGAGCTGTTTTTT; CDR3: CASSLMGLTASTGELFF; J: TRBJ2-2; V: TRBV7-6; D: TRBD2; size: .
DNA: TGTGCCAGCAGTTACCCTAGCGGGAGTGGAGGCAATGAGCAGTTCTTC; CDR3: CASSYPSGSGGNEQFF; J: TRBJ2-1; V: TRBV28; D: TRBD2; size: few
DNA: TGTGCCAGCAATCCCGGACTGCCTTATGGCTACACCTTC; CDR3: CASNPGLPYGYTF; J: TRBJ1-2; V: TRBV28; D: .; size: few
DNA: TGTGCCATCAGTGACAGTTCCAATCAGCCCCAGCATTTT; CDR3: CAISDSSNQPQHF; J: TRBJ1-5; V: TRBV10-3; D: .; size: .
DNA: TGTGCCAGCAGCTTCGGGAGGGACGGACGGTCGAATGAGCAGTTCTTC; CDR3: CASSFGRDGRSNEQFF; J: TRBJ2-1; V: TRBV5-4; D: TRBD2; size: .
DNA: TGTGCCAGCAGTTTATCCCCGTACTATGGCTACACCTTC; CDR3: CASSLSPYYGYTF; J: TRBJ1-2; V: TRBV28; D: .; size: .
DNA: TGCGCCAGCAGTGAGGCAGGCCCGAACAATGAGCAGTTCTTC; CDR3: CASSEAGPNNEQFF; J: TRBJ2-1; V: TRBV10-1; D: .; size: few
DNA: TGTGCCAGCAGTTTTAGTATTTTTGGGACTAGCAAGGAGACCCAGTACTTC; CDR3: CASSFSIFGTSKETQYF; J: TRBJ2-5; V: TRBV28; D: TRBD2; size: .
DNA: TGTGCCAGTAGTAGGGGGGGGCCCGGCGACAATGAGCAGTTCTTC; CDR3: CASSRGGPGDNEQFF; J: TRBJ2-1; V: TRBV19; D: .; size: few
DNA: TGCGCCAGCAGCCAGGCACAGGGGTGGCCTGAAGCTTTCTTT; CDR3: CASSQAQGWPEAFF; J: TRBJ1-1; V: TRBV4-1; D: TRBD1; size: few